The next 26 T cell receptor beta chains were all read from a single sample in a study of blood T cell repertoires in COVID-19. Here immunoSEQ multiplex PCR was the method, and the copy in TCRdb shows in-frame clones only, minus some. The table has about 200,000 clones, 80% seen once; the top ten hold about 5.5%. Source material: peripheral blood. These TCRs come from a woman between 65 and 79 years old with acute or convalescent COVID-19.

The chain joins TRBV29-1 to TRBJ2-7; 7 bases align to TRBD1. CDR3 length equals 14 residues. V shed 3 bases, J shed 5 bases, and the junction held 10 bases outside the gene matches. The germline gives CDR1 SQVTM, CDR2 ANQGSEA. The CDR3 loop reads CSVDGAGGVDEQYF. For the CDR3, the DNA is TGCAGCGTTGACGGCGCAGGGGGTGTCGACGAGCAGTACTTC.

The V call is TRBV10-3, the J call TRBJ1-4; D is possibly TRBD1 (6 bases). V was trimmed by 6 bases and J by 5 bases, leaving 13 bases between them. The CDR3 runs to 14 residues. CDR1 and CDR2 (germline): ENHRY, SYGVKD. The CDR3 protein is CAIRQGEGNEKLFF. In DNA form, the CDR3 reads TGTGCCATCAGACAGGGAGAAGGGAATGAAAAACTGTTTTTT.

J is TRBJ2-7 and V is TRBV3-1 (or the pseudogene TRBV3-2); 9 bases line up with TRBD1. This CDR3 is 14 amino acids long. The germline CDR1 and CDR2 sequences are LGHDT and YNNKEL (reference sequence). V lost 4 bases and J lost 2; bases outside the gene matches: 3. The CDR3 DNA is TGTGCCAGCAGCCTCGGGACAGGGCCCTACGAGCAGTACTTC. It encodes CASSLGTGPYEQYF.

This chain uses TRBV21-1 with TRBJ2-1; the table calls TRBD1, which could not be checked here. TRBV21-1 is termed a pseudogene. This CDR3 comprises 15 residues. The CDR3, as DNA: TGTGCCAGCAGCCCGAGACCGGGACATCGCAATGAGCAGTTCTTC. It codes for CASSPRPGHRNEQFF.

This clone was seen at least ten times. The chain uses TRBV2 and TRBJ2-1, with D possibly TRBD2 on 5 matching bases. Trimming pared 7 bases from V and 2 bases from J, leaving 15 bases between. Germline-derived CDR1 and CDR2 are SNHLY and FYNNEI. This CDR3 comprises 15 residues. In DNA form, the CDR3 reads TGTGCCAGCACCCCGGGCGGGTCCGCCTACAATGAGCAGTTCTTC. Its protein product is CASTPGGSAYNEQFF.

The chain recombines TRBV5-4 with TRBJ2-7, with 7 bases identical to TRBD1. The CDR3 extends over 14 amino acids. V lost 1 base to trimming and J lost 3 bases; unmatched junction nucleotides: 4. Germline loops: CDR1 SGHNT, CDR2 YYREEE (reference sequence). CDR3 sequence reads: CASSLYTGDYEQYF. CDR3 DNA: TGTGCCAGCAGCTTGTATACAGGGGACTACGAGCAGTACTTC.

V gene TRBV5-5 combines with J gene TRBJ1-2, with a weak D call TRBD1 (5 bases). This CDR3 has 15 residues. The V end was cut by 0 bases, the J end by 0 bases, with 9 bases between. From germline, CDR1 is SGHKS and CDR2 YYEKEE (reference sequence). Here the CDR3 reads CASSLAPGPNYGYTF. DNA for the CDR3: TGTGCCAGCAGCTTGGCGCCAGGGCCTAACTATGGCTACACCTTC.

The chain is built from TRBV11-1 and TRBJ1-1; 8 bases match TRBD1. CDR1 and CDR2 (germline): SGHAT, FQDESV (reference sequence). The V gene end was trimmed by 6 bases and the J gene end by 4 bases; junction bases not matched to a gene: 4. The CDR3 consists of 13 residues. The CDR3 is CASSNTGGTEAFF. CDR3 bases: TGTGCCAGCAGTAATACAGGGGGCACTGAAGCTTTCTTT.

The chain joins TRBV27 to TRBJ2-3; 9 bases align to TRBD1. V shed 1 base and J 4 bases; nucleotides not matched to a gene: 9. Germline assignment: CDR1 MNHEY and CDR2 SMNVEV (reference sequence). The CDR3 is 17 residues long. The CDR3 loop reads CASSLYHGTGLPDTQYF. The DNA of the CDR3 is TGTGCCAGCAGTTTATACCACGGGACAGGGCTCCCAGATACGCAGTATTTT.

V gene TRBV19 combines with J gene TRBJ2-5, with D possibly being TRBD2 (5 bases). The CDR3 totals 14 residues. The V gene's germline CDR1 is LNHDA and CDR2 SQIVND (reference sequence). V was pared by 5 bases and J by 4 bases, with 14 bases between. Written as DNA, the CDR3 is TGTGCCAGTAGTCCGCCCGGACTGGGAGAGACCCAGTACTTC. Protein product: CASSPPGLGETQYF.

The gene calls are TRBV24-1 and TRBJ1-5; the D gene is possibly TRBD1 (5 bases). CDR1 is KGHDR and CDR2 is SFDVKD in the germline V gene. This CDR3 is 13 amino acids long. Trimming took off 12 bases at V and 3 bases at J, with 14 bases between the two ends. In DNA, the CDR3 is TGTGCCGACACCGGACAAGTCAATCAGCCCCAGCATTTT. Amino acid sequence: CADTGQVNQPQHF.

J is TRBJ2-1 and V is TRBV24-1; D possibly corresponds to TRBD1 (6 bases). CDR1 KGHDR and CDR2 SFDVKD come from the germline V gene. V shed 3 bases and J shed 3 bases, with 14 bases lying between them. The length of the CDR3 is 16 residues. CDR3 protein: CATSDPATGGYNEQFF. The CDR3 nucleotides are TGTGCCACCAGTGATCCCGCGACAGGAGGCTACAATGAGCAGTTCTTC.

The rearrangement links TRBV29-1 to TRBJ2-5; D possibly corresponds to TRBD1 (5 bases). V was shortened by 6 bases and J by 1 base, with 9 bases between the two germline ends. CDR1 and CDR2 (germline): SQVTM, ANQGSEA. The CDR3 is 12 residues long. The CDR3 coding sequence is TGCAGCGTCGACAGCACCCAAGAGACCCAGTACTTC. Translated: CSVDSTQETQYF.

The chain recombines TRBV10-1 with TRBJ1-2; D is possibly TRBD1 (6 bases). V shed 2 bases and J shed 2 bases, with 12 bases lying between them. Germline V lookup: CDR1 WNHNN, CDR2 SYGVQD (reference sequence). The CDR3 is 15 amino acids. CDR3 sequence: CASSETGLPNYGYTF. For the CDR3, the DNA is TGCGCCAGCAGTGAGACAGGGTTACCCAACTATGGCTACACCTTC.

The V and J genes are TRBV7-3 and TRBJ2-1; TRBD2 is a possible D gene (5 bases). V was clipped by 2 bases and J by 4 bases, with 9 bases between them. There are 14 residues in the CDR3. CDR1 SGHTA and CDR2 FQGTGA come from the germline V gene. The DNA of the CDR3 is TGTGCCAGCAGCTTAGTTCCGGGGTACAATGAGCAGTTCTTC. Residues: CASSLVPGYNEQFF.

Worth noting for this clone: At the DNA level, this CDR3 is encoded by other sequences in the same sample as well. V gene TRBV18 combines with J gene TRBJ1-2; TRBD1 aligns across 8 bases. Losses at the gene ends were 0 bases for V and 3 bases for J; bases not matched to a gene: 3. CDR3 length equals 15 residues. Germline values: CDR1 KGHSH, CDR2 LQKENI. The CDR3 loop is CASSPPNRGDYGYTF. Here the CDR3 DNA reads TGTGCCAGCTCACCACCGAACAGGGGGGACTATGGCTACACCTTC.

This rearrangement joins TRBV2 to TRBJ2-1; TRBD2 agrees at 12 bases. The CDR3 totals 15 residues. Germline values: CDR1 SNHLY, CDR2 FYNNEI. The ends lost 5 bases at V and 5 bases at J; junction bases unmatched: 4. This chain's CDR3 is CASSNLAGGNNEQFF. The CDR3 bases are TGTGCCAGCAGTAATCTAGCGGGGGGGAACAATGAGCAGTTCTTC.

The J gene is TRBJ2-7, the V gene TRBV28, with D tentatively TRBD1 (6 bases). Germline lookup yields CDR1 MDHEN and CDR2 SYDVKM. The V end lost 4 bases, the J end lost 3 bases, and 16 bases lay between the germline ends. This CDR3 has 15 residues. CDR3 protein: CASSSPGQLIYEQYF. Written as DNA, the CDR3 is TGTGCCAGCAGTTCACCGGGACAACTTATCTACGAGCAGTACTTC.

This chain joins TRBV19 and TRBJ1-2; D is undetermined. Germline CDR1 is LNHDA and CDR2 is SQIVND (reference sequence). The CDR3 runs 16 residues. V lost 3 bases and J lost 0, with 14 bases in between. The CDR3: CASSIGFAGSNYGYTF. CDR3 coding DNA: TGTGCCAGTAGTATTGGGTTTGCAGGCTCTAACTATGGCTACACCTTC. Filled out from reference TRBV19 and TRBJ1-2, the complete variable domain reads DGGITQSPKYLFRKEGQNVTLSCEQNLNHDAMYWYRQDPGQGLRLIYYSQIVNDFQKGDIAEGYSVSREKKESFPLTVTSAQKNPTAFYLCASSIGFAGSNYGYTFGSGTRLTVV.

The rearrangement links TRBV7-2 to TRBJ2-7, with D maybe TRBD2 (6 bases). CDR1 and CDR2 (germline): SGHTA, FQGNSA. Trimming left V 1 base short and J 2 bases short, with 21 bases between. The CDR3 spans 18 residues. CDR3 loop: CASSLVWQIYAGPYEQYF. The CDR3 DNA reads TGTGCCAGCAGCTTAGTTTGGCAGATTTATGCGGGACCCTACGAGCAGTACTTC. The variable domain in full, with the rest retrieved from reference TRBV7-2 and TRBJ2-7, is GAGVSQSPSNKVTEKGKDVELRCDPISGHTALYWYRQSLGQGLEFLIYFQGNSAPDKSGLPSDRFSAERTGGSVSTLTIQRTQQEDSAVYLCASSLVWQIYAGPYEQYFGPGTRLTVT.

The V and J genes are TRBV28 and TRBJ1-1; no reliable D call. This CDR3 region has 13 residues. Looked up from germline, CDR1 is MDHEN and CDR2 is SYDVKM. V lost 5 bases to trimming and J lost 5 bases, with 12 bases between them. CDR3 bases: TGTGCCAGCAGTACACCGTGGCGGACTGAAGCTTTCTTT. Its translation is CASSTPWRTEAFF.

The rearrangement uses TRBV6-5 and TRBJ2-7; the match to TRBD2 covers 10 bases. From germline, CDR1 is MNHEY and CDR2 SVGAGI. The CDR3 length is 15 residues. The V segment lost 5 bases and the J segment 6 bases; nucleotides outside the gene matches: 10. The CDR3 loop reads CASSPGGGLATEQYF. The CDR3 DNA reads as TGTGCCAGCAGTCCAGGGGGGGGACTAGCGACCGAGCAGTACTTC.

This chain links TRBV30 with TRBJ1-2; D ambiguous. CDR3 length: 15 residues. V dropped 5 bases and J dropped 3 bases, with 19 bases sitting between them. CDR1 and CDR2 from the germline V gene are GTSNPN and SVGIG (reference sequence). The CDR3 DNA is TGTGCCTGGTCCCCTCGATACCCAGGCGACTATGGCTACACCTTC. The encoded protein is CAWSPRYPGDYGYTF.

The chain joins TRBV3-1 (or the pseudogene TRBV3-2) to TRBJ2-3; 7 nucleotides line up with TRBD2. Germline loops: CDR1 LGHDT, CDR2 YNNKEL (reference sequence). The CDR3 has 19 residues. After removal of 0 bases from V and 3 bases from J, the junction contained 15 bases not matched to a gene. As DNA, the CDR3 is TGTGCCAGCAGCCAAGAGTACGCCGGCCTCAGACTAGCAACAGATACGCAGTATTTT. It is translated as CASSQEYAGLRLATDTQYF.

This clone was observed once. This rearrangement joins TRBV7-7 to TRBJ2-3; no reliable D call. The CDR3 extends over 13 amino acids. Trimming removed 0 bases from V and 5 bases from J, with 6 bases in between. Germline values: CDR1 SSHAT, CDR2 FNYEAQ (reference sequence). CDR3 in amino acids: CASSLASVDTQYF. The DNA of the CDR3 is TGTGCCAGCAGCTTAGCGTCGGTAGATACGCAGTATTTT.

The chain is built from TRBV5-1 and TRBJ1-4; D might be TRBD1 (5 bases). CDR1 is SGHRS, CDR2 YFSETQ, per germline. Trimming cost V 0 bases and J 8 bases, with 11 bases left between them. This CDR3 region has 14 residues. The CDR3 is CASSLDGRVEKLFF. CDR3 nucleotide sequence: TGCGCCAGCAGCTTGGATGGCAGGGTAGAAAAACTGTTTTTT. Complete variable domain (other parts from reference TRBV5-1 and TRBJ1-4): KAGVTQTPRYLIKTRGQQVTLSCSPISGHRSVSWYQQTPGQGLQFLFEYFSETQRNKGNFPGRFSGRQFSNSRSEMNVSTLELGDSALYLCASSLDGRVEKLFFGSGTQLSVL.